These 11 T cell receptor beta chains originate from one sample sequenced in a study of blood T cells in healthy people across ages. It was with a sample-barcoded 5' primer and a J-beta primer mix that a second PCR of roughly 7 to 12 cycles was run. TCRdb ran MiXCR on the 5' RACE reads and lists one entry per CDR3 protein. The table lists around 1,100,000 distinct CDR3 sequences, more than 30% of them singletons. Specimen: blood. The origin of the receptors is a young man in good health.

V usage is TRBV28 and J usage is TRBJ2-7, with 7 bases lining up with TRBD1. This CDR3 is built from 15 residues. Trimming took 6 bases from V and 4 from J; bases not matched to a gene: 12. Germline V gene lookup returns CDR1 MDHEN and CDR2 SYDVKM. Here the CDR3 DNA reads TGTGCCAGCAGGCCAAGAGGGGGCGAAGCATACGAGCAGTACTTC. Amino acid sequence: CASRPRGGEAYEQYF.

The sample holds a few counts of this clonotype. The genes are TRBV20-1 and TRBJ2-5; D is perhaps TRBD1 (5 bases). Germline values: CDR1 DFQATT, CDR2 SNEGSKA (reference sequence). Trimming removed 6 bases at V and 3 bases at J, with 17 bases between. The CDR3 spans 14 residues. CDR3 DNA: TGCAGTGCCAGGGTGGGCCGAGACAAAGAGACCCAGTACTTC. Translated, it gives CSARVGRDKETQYF.

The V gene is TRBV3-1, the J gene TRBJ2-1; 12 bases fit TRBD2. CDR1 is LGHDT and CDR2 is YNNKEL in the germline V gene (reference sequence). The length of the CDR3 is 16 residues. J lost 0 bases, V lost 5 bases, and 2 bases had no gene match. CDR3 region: CASSTLAGGSYNEQFF. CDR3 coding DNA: TGTGCCAGCAGCACACTAGCGGGGGGCTCCTACAATGAGCAGTTCTTC.

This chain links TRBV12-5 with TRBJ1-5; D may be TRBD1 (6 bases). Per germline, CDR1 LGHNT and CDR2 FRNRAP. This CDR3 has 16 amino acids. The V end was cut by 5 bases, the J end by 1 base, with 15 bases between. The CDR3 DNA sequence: TGTGCTAGTGGTCCCCGTACAGGGATCAGCAATCAGCCCCAGCATTTT. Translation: CASGPRTGISNQPQHF.

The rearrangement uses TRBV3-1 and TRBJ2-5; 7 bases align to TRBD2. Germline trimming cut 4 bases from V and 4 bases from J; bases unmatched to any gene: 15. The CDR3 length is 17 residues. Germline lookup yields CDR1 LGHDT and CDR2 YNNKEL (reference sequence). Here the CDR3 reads CASSRNRLAGGRETQYF. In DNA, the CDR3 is TGTGCCAGCAGCCGCAATCGACTCGCCGGGGGGAGAGAGACCCAGTACTTC.

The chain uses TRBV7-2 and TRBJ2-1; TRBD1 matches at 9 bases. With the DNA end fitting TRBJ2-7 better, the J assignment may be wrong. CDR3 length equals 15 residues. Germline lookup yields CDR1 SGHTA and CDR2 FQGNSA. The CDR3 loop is CASSPTDRGDNEQYF. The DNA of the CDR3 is TGTGCCAGCAGCCCAACGGACAGGGGAGACAATGAGCAGTACTTC.

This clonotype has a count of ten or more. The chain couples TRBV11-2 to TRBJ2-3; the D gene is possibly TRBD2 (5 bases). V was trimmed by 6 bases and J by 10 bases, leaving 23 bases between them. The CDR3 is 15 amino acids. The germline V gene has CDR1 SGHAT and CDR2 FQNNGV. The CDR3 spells CASRSSVMEASAQYF. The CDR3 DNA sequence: TGTGCCAGCAGATCCTCCGTGATGGAGGCCTCCGCGCAGTATTTT.

Written as DNA, the CDR3 is TGCAGCGTTGAATTTAGCGAGACCCAGTACTTC. Its translation is CSVEFSETQYF. The chain employs TRBV29-1 and TRBJ2-5; D is undetermined. The CDR3 spans 11 residues. V shed 2 bases and J shed 5 bases, with 6 bases lying between them. Germline V CDR1 and CDR2: SQVTM, ANQGSEA. Supplemented by reference TRBV29-1 and TRBJ2-5, the full variable domain reads SAVISQKPSRDICQRGTSLTIQCQVDSQVTMMFWYRQQPGQSLTLIATANQGSEATYESGFVIDKFPISRPNLTFSTLTVSNMSPEDSSIYLCSVEFSETQYFGPGTRLLVL.

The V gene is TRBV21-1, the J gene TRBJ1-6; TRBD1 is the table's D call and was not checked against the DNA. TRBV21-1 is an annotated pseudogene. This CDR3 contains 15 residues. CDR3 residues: CASLPGGPYNSPLHF. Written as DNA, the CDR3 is TGTGCCAGCCTCCCGGGTGGCCCCTATAATTCACCCCTCCACTTT.

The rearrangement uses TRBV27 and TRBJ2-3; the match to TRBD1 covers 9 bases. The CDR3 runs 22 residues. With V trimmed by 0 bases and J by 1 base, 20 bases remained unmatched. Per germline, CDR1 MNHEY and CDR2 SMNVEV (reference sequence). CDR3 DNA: TGTGCCAGCAGTTTATCGATAGGGGACAGGGCCCGCCCGCTGGTGGGCACAGATACGCAGTATTTT. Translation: CASSLSIGDRARPLVGTDTQYF.

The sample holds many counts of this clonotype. CDR3 DNA sequence: TGTGCCAGCAGTCGACTTGGCGCTCAAGAGACCCAGTACTTC. The encoded protein is CASSRLGAQETQYF. This rearrangement joins TRBV7-9 to TRBJ2-5; D call uncertain. Germline V gene sequence: CDR1 SEHNR, CDR2 FQNEAQ (reference sequence). CDR3 length: 14 residues. The V gene lost 6 bases and the J gene lost 2 bases, with 13 bases spanning the gap.